The clone carrying this T cell receptor (beta chain) has only one observation. No antigen is known for it. The source of the sample is a study of blood T cells in healthy people across ages. General study findings and limits: Unsorted PBMCs ruled out conclusive naive versus antigen-experienced comparison. Naive CD4+ cell counts and diversity both ran higher in long-lived than in aged donors.

Together with a sample-barcoded 5' primer, a J-beta primer mix was included in a second PCR lasting about 6 to 11 cycles. MiXCR, run by TCRdb on the 5' RACE reads, gives a single entry per CDR3 protein. This sample carries just over 1 million distinct CDR3 sequences, more than 35% of them seen once, and the ten largest clones take about 20%. The TCR sequence derives from a woman aged 55 to 70 in good health. The source material was blood.

In DNA form, the CDR3 reads TGTGCCAGCTCACAGGACAGCATCACAGATACGCAGTATTTT. Encoded protein: CASSQDSITDTQYF. V and J are TRBV18 and TRBJ2-3; the D gene is possibly TRBD1 (6 bases). Germline V gene data show CDR1 as KGHSH and CDR2 as LQKENI. This CDR3 contains 14 residues. The ends were cut back, 4 bases at V and 2 bases at J, with 10 bases in the middle.